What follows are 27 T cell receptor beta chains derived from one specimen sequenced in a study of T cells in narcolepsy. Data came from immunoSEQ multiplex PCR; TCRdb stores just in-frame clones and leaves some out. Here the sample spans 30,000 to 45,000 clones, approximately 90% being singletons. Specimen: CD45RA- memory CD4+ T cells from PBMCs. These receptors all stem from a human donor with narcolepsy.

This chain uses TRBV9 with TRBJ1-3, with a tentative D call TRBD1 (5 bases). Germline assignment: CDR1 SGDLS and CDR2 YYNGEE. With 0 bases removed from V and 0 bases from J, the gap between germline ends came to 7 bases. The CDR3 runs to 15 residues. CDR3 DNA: TGTGCCAGCAGCGTAGAAGACAGCTCTGGAAACACCATATATTTT. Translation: CASSVEDSSGNTIYF. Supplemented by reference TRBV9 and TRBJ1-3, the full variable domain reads DSGVTQTPKHLITATGQRVTLRCSPRSGDLSVYWYQQSLDQGLQFLIQYYNGEERAKGNILERFSAQQFPDLHSELNLSSLELGDSALYFCASSVEDSSGNTIYFGEGSWLTVV.

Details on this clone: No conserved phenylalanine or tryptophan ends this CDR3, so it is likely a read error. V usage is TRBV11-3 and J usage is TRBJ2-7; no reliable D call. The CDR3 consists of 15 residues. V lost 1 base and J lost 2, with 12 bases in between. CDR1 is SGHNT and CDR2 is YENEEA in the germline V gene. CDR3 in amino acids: CASSLGGSRTYEQYL. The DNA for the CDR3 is TGTGCCAGCAGCTTAGGGGGATCCCGCACCTACGAGCAGTACCTC.

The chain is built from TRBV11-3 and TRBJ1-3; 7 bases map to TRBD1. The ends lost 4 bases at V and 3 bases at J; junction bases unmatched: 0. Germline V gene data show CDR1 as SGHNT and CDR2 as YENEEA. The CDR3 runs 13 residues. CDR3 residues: CASSSGGGNTIYF. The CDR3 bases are TGTGCCAGCAGCTCAGGGGGTGGAAACACCATATATTTT. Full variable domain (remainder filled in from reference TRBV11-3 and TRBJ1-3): EAGVVQSPRYKIIEKKQPVAFWCNPISGHNTLYWYLQNLGQGPELLIRYENEEAVDDSQLPKDRFSAERLKGVDSTLKIQPAELGDSAVYLCASSSGGGNTIYFGEGSWLTVV.

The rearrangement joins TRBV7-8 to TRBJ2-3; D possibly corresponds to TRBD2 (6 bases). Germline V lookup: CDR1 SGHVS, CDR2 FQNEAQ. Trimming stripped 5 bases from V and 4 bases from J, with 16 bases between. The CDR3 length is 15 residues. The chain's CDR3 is CASSPWGESADTQYF. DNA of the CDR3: TGTGCCAGCAGCCCATGGGGGGAGTCGGCAGATACGCAGTATTTT.

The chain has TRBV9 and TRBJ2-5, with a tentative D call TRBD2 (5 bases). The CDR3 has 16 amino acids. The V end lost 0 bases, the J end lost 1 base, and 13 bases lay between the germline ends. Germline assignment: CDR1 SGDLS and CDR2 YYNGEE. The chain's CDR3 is CASSVEPGIFQETQYF. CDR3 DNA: TGTGCCAGCAGCGTAGAACCCGGGATTTTCCAAGAGACCCAGTACTTC.

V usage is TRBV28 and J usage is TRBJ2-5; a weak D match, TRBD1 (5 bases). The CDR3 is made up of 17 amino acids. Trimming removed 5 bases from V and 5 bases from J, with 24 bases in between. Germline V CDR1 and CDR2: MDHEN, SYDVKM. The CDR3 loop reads CASSNEAGRRNRETQYF. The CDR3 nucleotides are TGTGCCAGCAGTAACGAGGCAGGGCGAAGGAATAGGGAGACCCAGTACTTC.

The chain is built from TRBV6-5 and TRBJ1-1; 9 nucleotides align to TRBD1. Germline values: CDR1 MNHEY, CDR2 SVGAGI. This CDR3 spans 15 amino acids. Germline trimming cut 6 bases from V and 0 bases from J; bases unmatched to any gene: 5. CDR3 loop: CASRQGQGVNTEAFF. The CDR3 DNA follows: TGTGCCAGCAGACAGGGACAGGGTGTGAACACTGAAGCTTTCTTT.

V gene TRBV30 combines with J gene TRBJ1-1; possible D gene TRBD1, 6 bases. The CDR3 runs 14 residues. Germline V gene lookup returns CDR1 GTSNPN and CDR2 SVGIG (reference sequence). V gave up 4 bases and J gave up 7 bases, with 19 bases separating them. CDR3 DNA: TGTGCCTGGACCCCCCCGGGGGCGAAGGGTGAAGCTTTCTTT. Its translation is CAWTPPGAKGEAFF. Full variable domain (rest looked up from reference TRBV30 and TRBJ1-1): SQTIHQWPATLVQPVGSPLSLECTVEGTSNPNLYWYRQAAGRGLQLLFYSVGIGQISSEVPQNLSASRPQDRQFILSSKKLLLSDSGFYLCAWTPPGAKGEAFFGQGTRLTVV.

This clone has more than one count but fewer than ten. CDR3: CASSEGASSYNEQFF. The CDR3 coding sequence is TGTGCCAGTAGCGAAGGGGCTAGCTCCTACAATGAGCAGTTCTTC. The chain links TRBV19 to TRBJ2-1; D might be TRBD1 (5 bases). V lost 6 bases and J lost 0, with 12 bases in between. Germline lookup yields CDR1 LNHDA and CDR2 SQIVND (reference sequence). This CDR3 is built from 15 residues.

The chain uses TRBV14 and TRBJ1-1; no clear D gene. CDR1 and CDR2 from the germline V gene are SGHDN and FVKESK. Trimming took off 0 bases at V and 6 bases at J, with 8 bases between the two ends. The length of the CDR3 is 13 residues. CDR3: CASSQDLVAEAFF. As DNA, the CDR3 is TGTGCCAGCAGCCAAGATCTGGTGGCTGAAGCTTTCTTT.

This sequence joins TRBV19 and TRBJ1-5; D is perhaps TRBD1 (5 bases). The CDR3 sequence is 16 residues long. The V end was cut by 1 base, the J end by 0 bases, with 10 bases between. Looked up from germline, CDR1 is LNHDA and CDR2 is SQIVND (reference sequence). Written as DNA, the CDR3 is TGTGCCAGTAGTATAGTGCGACAGATTAGCAATCAGCCCCAGCATTTT. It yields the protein CASSIVRQISNQPQHF.

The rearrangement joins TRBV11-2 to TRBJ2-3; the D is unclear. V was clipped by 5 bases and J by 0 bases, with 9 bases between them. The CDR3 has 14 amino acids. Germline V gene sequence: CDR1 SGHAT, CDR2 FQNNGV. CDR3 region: CASSQFRSTDTQYF. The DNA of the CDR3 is TGTGCCAGCAGCCAATTTCGTAGCACAGATACGCAGTATTTT.

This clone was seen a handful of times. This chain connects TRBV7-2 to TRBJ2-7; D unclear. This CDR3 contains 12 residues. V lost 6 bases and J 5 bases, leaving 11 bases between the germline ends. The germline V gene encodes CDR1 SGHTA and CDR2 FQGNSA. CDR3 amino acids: CASSSNSDEQYF. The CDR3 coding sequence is TGTGCCAGCAGTTCGAACTCGGACGAGCAGTACTTC.

CDR3 protein: CASSPRFGGSAGGNTIYF. CDR3 sequence (DNA): TGTGCCAGCAGCCCCAGGTTCGGGGGTTCTGCTGGGGGAAACACCATATATTTT. The chain carries TRBV11-2 and TRBJ1-3; D is perhaps TRBD1 (5 bases). Germline assignment: CDR1 SGHAT and CDR2 FQNNGV. Between the trimmed V and J ends, which lost 5 bases and 4 bases, there was a span of 24 bases. The CDR3 sequence is 18 residues long.

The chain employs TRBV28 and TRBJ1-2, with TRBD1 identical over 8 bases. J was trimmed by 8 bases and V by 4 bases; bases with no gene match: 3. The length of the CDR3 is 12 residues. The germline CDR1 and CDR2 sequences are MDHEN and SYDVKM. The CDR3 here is CASSSGGAGYTF. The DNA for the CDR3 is TGTGCCAGCAGTTCAGGGGGCGCGGGCTACACCTTC.

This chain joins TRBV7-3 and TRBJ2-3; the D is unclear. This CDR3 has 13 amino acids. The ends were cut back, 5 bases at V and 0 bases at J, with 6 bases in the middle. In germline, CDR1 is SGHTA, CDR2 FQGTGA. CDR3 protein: CASSETSTDTQYF. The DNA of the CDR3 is TGTGCCAGCAGCGAGACTAGCACAGATACGCAGTATTTT.

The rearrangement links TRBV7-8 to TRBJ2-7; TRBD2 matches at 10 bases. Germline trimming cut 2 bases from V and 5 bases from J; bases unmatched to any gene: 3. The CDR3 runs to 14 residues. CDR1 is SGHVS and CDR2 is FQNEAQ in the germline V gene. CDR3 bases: TGTGCCAGCAGCTTAACTAGCGGGACAGACGAGCAGTACTTC. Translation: CASSLTSGTDEQYF.

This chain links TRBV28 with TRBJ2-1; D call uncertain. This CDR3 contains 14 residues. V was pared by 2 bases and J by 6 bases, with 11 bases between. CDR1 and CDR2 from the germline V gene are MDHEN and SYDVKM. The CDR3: CASSLGPPTNEQFF. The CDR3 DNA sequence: TGTGCCAGCAGTTTAGGGCCCCCCACCAATGAGCAGTTCTTC.

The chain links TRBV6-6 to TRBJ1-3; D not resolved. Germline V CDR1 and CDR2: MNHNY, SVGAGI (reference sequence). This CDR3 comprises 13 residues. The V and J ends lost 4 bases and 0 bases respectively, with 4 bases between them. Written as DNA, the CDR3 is TGTGCCAGCAGTTCACGCTCTGGAAACACCATATATTTT. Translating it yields CASSSRSGNTIYF.

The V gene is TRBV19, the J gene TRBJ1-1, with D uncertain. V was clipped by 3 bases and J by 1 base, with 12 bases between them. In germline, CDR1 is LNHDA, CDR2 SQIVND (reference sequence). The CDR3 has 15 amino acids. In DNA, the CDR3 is TGTGCCAGTAGTATGCTAGGGAGTGGGAACACTGAAGCTTTCTTT. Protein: CASSMLGSGNTEAFF.

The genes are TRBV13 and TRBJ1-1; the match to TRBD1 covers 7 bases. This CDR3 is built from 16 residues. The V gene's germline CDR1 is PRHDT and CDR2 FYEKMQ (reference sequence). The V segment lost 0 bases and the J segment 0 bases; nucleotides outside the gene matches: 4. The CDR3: CASSLGPDRVNTEAFF. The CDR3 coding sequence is TGTGCCAGCAGCTTAGGACCCGACAGGGTGAACACTGAAGCTTTCTTT. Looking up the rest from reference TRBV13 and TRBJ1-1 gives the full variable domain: AAGVIQSPRHLIKEKRETATLKCYPIPRHDTVYWYQQGPGQDPQFLISFYEKMQSDKGSIPDRFSAQQFSDYHSELNMSSLELGDSALYFCASSLGPDRVNTEAFFGQGTRLTVV.

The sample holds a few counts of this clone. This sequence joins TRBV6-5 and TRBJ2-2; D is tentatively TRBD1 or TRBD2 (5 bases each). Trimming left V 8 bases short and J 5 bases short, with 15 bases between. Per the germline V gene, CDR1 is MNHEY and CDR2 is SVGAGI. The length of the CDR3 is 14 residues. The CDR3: CASQRQGATGELFF. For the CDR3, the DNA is TGTGCCAGCCAAAGGCAGGGAGCTACCGGGGAGCTGTTTTTT.

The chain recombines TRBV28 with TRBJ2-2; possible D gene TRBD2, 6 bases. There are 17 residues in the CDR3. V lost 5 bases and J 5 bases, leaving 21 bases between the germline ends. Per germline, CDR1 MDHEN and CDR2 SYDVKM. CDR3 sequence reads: CASSLTRARGRTGELFF. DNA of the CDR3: TGTGCCAGCAGTCTCACTCGGGCCCGGGGGAGGACCGGGGAGCTGTTTTTT.

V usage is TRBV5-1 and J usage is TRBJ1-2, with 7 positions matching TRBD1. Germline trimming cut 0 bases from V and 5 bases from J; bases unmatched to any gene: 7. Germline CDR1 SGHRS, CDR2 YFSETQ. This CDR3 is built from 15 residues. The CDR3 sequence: CASSLAGDREYGYTF. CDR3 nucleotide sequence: TGCGCCAGCAGCTTGGCCGGAGACAGGGAATATGGCTACACCTTC.

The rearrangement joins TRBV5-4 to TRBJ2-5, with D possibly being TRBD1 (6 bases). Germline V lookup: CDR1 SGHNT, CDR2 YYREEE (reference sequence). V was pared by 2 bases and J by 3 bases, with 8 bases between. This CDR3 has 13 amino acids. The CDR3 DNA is TGTGCCAGCAGCTTCAAGGGGGAAGAGACCCAGTACTTC. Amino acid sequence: CASSFKGEETQYF.

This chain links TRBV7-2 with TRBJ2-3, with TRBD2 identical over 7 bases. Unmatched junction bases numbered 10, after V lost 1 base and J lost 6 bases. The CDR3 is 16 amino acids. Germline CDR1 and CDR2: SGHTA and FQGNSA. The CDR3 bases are TGTGCCAGCAGCTTAGTCCCCTCTACTAGCGCCGATACGCAGTATTTT. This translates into CASSLVPSTSADTQYF.

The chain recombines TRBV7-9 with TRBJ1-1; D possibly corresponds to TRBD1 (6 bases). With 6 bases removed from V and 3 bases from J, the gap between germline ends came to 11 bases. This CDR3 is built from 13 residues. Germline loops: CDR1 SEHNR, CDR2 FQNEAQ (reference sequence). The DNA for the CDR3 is TGTGCCAGCAGTGTTACAGGGTACACTGAAGCTTTCTTT. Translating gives CASSVTGYTEAFF.